These 22 T cell receptor beta chains share one sample of origin, sequenced in a study of blood T cell repertoires in COVID-19. Method: immunoSEQ multiplex PCR; TCRdb's copy keeps in-frame clones and lacks some. The sample includes about 200,000 clones, around 87% of them seen just once. The source material was PBMCs or T cells enriched from blood (not recorded which). The receptors stem from a woman between 40 and 55 years old in a cohort exposed to, infected with or recovered from COVID-19 (not recorded which).

V is TRBV9 and J is TRBJ2-5; 10 bases map to TRBD2. Germline V gene data show CDR1 as SGDLS and CDR2 as YYNGEE. The CDR3 covers 14 residues. V gave up 3 bases and J gave up 4 bases; unmatched junction bases: 3. The CDR3 region is CASSEVAGGETQYF. CDR3 sequence (DNA): TGTGCCAGCAGCGAGGTAGCGGGGGGAGAGACCCAGTACTTC.

V gene TRBV7-8 combines with J gene TRBJ2-1, with D perhaps TRBD1 (5 bases). There are 17 residues in the CDR3. The V end was cut by 0 bases, the J end by 7 bases, with 19 bases between. Germline lookup yields CDR1 SGHVS and CDR2 FQNEAQ. CDR3 coding DNA: TGTGCCAGCAGCTTAGCGTTTTTCCAGGGCCCTGAAAATGAGCAGTTCTTC. It specifies CASSLAFFQGPENEQFF.

This clone has only a few counts. This chain uses TRBV28 with TRBJ2-1; D gene uncertain. With 8 bases removed from V and 6 bases from J, the gap between germline ends came to 17 bases. The CDR3 runs 14 residues. CDR1 and CDR2 (germline): MDHEN, SYDVKM. The CDR3 is CASERSVAPNEQFF. CDR3 nucleotide sequence: TGTGCCAGCGAAAGGAGCGTTGCCCCCAATGAGCAGTTCTTC.

The rearrangement links TRBV5-1 to TRBJ1-6; possibly TRBD1 for D (6 bases). The germline CDR1 and CDR2 sequences are SGHRS and YFSETQ. The V end was cut by 5 bases, the J end by 5 bases, with 14 bases between. The CDR3 sequence is 15 residues long. CDR3 in amino acids: CASSSRDTHNSPLHF. CDR3 bases: TGCGCCAGCAGTAGTCGGGACACCCATAATTCACCCCTCCACTTT.

This chain uses TRBV6-4 with TRBJ2-1, with TRBD2 matching over 9 bases. V shed 6 bases and J 6 bases; nucleotides not matched to a gene: 12. Germline V CDR1 and CDR2: MRHNA, SNTAGT. This CDR3 is 16 amino acids long. For the CDR3, the DNA is TGTGCCAGCAGCCAATCCGCTAGCGGGGAGGTCAATGAGCAGTTCTTC. As protein: CASSQSASGEVNEQFF.

V and J are TRBV28 and TRBJ1-5; 11 bases are a match to TRBD1. Germline loops: CDR1 MDHEN, CDR2 SYDVKM. V dropped 5 bases and J dropped 7; count of bases not matched to a gene: 16. The length of the CDR3 is 18 residues. The CDR3 sequence: CASSIGRTGGFLSQPQHF. CDR3 coding DNA: TGTGCCAGCAGTATTGGGCGGACAGGGGGCTTTCTATCGCAGCCCCAGCATTTT.

The rearrangement links TRBV29-1 to TRBJ1-2; 9 bases agree with TRBD1. Germline values: CDR1 SQVTM, CDR2 ANQGSEA. V lost 6 bases, J lost 0 bases, and 8 bases stayed unmatched. The CDR3 has 15 residues. For the CDR3, the DNA is TGCAGCGTCGTTGGACAGGGGATAGCTAACTATGGCTACACCTTC. This sequence encodes CSVVGQGIANYGYTF.

The J gene is TRBJ1-3, the V gene TRBV14; perhaps TRBD1 as D (6 bases). The germline gives CDR1 SGHDN, CDR2 FVKESK. CDR3 length equals 14 residues. V lost 5 bases and J 8 bases, leaving 16 bases between the germline ends. The CDR3 spells CASSTRGAGYTIYF. CDR3 DNA sequence: TGTGCCAGCAGCACCCGGGGGGCCGGATACACCATATATTTT.

V is TRBV6-2 or TRBV6-3 and J is TRBJ2-7, with D unresolved. Trimming shortened V by 5 bases and J by 7 bases, and 12 bases separated the two germline ends. Germline V CDR1 and CDR2: MNHEY, SVGEGT. CDR3 length: 12 residues. The CDR3 DNA reads as TGTGCCAGCAGTCCGACTCGGGTAGAGCAGTACTTC. This encodes CASSPTRVEQYF.

The genes are TRBV7-7 and TRBJ2-5, with 15 bases lining up with TRBD2. CDR1 and CDR2 (germline): SSHAT, FNYEAQ (reference sequence). The CDR3 consists of 16 residues. The V gene end was trimmed by 4 bases and the J gene end by 5 bases; junction bases not matched to a gene: 5. The CDR3 region has the DNA TGTGCCAGCAGCTCCTGGACTAGCGGGGGGGAGGAGACCCAGTACTTC. Protein sequence: CASSSWTSGGEETQYF.

The rearrangement uses TRBV11-3 and TRBJ2-2, with D tentatively TRBD1 (5 bases). The CDR3 extends over 15 amino acids. Germline V gene sequence: CDR1 SGHNT, CDR2 YENEEA. The V end was cut by 2 bases, the J end by 5 bases, with 12 bases between. The CDR3 DNA sequence: TGTGCCAGCAGCTTAAGGACACTTGGGACCGGGGAGCTGTTTTTT. Its translation is CASSLRTLGTGELFF.

The CDR3 DNA is TGTGCCAGTAGCCCCTGGGGGGTTCAAGAGACCCAGTACTTC. The encoded protein is CASSPWGVQETQYF. The rearrangement uses TRBV19 and TRBJ2-5, with D perhaps TRBD2 (6 bases). There are 14 residues in the CDR3. CDR1 LNHDA and CDR2 SQIVND come from the germline V gene (reference sequence). Trimming removed 6 bases at V and 2 bases at J, with 13 bases between. Complete variable domain (other parts from reference TRBV19 and TRBJ2-5): DGGITQSPKYLFRKEGQNVTLSCEQNLNHDAMYWYRQDPGQGLRLIYYSQIVNDFQKGDIAEGYSVSREKKESFPLTVTSAQKNPTAFYLCASSPWGVQETQYFGPGTRLLVL.

This clone was observed a few times. The chain links TRBV29-1 to TRBJ2-7; 8 nucleotides align to TRBD2. V lost 2 bases, J lost 4 bases, and 7 bases stayed unmatched. Germline V gene lookup returns CDR1 SQVTM and CDR2 ANQGSEA. The CDR3 is 14 residues long. The CDR3 DNA reads TGCAGCGTTGAAAGTATGGCGGGGGGTTACGAGCAGTACTTC. It is translated as CSVESMAGGYEQYF.

J is TRBJ1-1 and V is TRBV11-3; a possible D gene is TRBD1 (5 bases). Trimming stripped 2 bases from V and 8 bases from J, with 12 bases between. This CDR3 is built from 13 residues. The germline gives CDR1 SGHNT, CDR2 YENEEA. CDR3 nucleotides: TGTGCCAGCAGCTTAACCAGGGAAACGGAAGCTTTCTTT. This codes for CASSLTRETEAFF.

The rearrangement joins TRBV19 to TRBJ1-2; TRBD1 matches at 10 bases. V shed 5 bases, J shed 6 bases, and the junction held 0 bases outside the gene matches. The germline V gene has CDR1 LNHDA and CDR2 SQIVND (reference sequence). The CDR3 covers 12 residues. The CDR3 spells CASSDRGHGYTF. CDR3 nucleotides: TGTGCCAGTAGTGACAGGGGGCATGGCTACACCTTC.

The chain couples TRBV6-5 to TRBJ2-7; 9 positions match TRBD1. Germline CDR1 is MNHEY and CDR2 is SVGAGI. V lost 6 bases and J lost 1; bases outside the gene matches: 7. This CDR3 is built from 15 residues. The CDR3 DNA reads TGTGCCAGCAGCTCAACCGGGACAGGGTCCTACGAGCAGTACTTC. This gives the protein CASSSTGTGSYEQYF.

CDR3 DNA: TGCGCCAGCAGCCTAACGCAGAGACAGGGGTTCTTATACGGCTACACCTTC. Translated, it gives CASSLTQRQGFLYGYTF. The chain joins TRBV5-1 to TRBJ1-2, with 8 bases matching TRBD1. The CDR3 spans 17 residues. With V trimmed by 4 bases and J by 8 bases, 19 bases remained unmatched. Germline CDR1 is SGHRS and CDR2 is YFSETQ. The full variable domain, completed using reference TRBV5-1 and TRBJ1-2, is KAGVTQTPRYLIKTRGQQVTLSCSPISGHRSVSWYQQTPGQGLQFLFEYFSETQRNKGNFPGRFSGRQFSNSRSEMNVSTLELGDSALYLCASSLTQRQGFLYGYTFGSGTRLTVV.

This clone came up a few times. The J gene is TRBJ1-4, the V gene TRBV5-6; tentatively, D is TRBD1 (5 bases). CDR3 length: 17 residues. V lost 0 bases and J 5 bases, leaving 17 bases between the germline ends. Germline values: CDR1 SGHDT, CDR2 YYEEEE. The CDR3 reads CASSLGGGRVQNEKLFF. The CDR3 DNA sequence: TGTGCCAGCAGCTTGGGGGGAGGCAGGGTCCAGAATGAAAAACTGTTTTTT.

This clone was observed a handful of times. The V call is TRBV5-6, the J call TRBJ1-4; TRBD1 matches 7 bases. This CDR3 is built from 16 residues. The V and J ends lost 4 bases and 3 bases, in that order; junction bases with no gene match: 9. The V gene's germline CDR1 is SGHDT and CDR2 YYEEEE. CDR3 in amino acids: CASSLEGGRANEKLFF. The CDR3 coding sequence is TGTGCCAGCAGCCTCGAAGGGGGCAGGGCTAATGAAAAACTGTTTTTT.

The chain couples TRBV28 to TRBJ1-2; D not resolved. Germline V CDR1 and CDR2: MDHEN, SYDVKM. V was clipped by 8 bases and J by 4 bases, with 14 bases between them. This CDR3 is 13 amino acids long. CDR3 DNA: TGTGCCAGCCGAGCTTTGACGGGCTATGGCTACACCTTC. Its protein product is CASRALTGYGYTF.

V usage is TRBV6-6 and J usage is TRBJ1-6, with D possibly matching TRBD1 (5 bases). V was trimmed by 5 bases and J by 6 bases, leaving 11 bases between them. Germline CDR1 and CDR2: MNHNY and SVGAGI (reference sequence). This CDR3 comprises 14 residues. DNA for the CDR3: TGTGCCAGCAGTCCTGACAGAACTAATTCACCCCTCCACTTT. Translation: CASSPDRTNSPLHF.

This clone has a handful of counts. The rearrangement joins TRBV5-6 to TRBJ1-2; 7 bases are shared with TRBD1. Trimming at V came to 8 bases and at J to 3 bases, leaving 25 bases not matched to a gene. Per germline, CDR1 SGHDT and CDR2 YYEEEE. This CDR3 has 19 amino acids. The CDR3 sequence: CASKGTASISYHLYYGYTF. The CDR3 region has the DNA TGTGCCAGTAAAGGGACAGCTTCTATTTCCTATCACCTCTACTATGGCTACACCTTC.